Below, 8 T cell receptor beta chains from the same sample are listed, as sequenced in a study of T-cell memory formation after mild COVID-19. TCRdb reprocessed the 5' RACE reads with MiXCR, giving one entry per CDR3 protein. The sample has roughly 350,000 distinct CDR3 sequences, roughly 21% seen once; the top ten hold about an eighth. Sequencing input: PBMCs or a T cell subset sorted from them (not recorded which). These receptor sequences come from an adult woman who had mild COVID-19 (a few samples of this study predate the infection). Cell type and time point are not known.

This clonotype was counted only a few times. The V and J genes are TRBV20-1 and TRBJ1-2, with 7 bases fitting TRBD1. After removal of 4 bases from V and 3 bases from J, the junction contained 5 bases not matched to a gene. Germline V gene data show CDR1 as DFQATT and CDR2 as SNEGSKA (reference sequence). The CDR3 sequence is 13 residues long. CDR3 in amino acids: CSATRDRDYGYTF. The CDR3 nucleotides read TGCAGTGCTACACGAGACAGGGACTATGGCTACACCTTC.

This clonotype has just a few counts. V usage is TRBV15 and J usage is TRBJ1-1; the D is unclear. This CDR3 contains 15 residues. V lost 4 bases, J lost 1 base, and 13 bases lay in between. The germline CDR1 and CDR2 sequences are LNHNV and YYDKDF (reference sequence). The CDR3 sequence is CATSTLLGANTEAFF. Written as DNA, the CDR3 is TGTGCCACCAGCACTCTACTGGGAGCGAACACTGAAGCTTTCTTT.

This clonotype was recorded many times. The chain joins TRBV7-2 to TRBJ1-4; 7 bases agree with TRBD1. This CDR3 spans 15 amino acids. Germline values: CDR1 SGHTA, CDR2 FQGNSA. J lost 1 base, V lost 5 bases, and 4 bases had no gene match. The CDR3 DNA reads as TGTGCCAGCAGCGCGGGGGACAGAACTAATGAAAAACTGTTTTTT. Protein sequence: CASSAGDRTNEKLFF.

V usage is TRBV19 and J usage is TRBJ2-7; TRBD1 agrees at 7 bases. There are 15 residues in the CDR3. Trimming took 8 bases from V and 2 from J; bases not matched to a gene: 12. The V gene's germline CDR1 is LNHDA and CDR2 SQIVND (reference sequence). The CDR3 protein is CASSKRTGEAYEQYF. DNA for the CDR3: TGTGCCAGTTCCAAACGGACAGGCGAGGCCTACGAGCAGTACTTC.

In DNA form, the CDR3 reads TGTGCCAGCAGTTCCCGGGGGTCCCAGAGCACAGATACGCAGTATTTT. Translating it yields CASSSRGSQSTDTQYF. The chain has TRBV12-3 or TRBV12-4 and TRBJ2-3; the D gene is possibly TRBD2 (6 bases). The V end lost 4 bases, the J end lost 0 bases, and 14 bases lay between the germline ends. The CDR3 is made up of 16 amino acids.

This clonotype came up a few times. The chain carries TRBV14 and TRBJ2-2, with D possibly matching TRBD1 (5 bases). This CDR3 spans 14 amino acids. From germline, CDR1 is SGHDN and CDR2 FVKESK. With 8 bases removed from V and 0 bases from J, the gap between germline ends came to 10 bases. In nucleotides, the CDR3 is TGTGCCAGCGGACACCTCGCGAACACCGGGGAGCTGTTTTTT. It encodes CASGHLANTGELFF.

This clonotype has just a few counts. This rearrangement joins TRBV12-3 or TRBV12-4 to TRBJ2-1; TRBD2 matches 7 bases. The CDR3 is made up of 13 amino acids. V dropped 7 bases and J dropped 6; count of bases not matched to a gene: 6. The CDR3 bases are TGTGCCAGCATCGTCCGGGGGGTCAATGAGCAGTTCTTC. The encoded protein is CASIVRGVNEQFF.

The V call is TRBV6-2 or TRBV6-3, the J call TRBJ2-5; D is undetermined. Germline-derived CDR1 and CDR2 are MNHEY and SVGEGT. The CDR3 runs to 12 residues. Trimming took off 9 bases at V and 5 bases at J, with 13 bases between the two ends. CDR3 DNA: TGTGCCAGTTATGATAAGAAGGAGACCCAGTACTTC. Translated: CASYDKKETQYF.